This T cell receptor beta chain was identified during a study of control samples from healthy donors and cancer patients. Repertoires were generated with immunoSEQ multiplex PCR, while TCRdb's copy carries only in-frame clones and drops some. This sample's table reports some 190,000 clones. Germline assignment: CDR1 MNHEY and CDR2 SMNVEV (reference sequence). The CDR3 extends over 15 amino acids. V was cut by 2 bases and J by 6 bases, with 14 bases left in between. The genes are TRBV27 and TRBJ2-1; either TRBD1 or TRBD2 may fit D (5 bases each). The clonotype originates from a woman under 40 in good health. Sequenced input: blood. As DNA, the CDR3 is TGTGCCAGCAGTTTAAAATCCGTTGGGGGCAATGAGCAGTTCTTC. Translation: CASSLKSVGGNEQFF.